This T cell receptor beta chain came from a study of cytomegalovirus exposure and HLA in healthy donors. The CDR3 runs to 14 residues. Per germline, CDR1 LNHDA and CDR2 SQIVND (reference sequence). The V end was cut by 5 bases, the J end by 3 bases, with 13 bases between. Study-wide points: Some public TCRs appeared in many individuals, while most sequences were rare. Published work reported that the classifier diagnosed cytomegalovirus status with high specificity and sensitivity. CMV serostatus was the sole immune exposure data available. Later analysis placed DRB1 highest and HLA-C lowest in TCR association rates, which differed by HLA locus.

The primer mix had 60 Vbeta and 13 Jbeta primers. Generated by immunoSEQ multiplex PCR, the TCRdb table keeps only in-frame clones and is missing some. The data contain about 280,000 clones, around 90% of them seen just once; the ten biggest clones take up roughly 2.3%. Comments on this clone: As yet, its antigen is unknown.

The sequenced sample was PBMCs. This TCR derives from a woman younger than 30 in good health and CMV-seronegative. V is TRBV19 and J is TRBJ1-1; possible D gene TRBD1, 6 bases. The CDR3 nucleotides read TGTGCCAGTAGTGTCCCAGGGGAGCACACTGAAGCTTTCTTT. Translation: CASSVPGEHTEAFF.